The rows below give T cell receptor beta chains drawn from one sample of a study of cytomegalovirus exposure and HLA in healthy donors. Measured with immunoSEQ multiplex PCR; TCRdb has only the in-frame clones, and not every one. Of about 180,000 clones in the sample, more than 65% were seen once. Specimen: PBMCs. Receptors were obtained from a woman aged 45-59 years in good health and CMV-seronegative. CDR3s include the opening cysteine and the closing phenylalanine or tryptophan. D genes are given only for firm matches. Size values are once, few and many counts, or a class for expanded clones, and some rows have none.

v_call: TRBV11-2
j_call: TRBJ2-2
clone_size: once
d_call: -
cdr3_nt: TGTGCCAGCAGCTTAGCGAGCGCGGGCACCGGGGAGCTGTTTTTT
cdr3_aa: CASSLASAGTGELFF

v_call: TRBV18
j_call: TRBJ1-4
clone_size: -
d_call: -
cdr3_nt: TGTGCCAGCTCCTCGAGGGCGATGGAGAATGAAAAACTGTTTTTT
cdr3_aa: CASSSRAMENEKLFF

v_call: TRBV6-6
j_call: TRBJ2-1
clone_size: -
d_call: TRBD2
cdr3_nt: TGTGCCAGCAGTGGCCCCGGGGGACTAGCCAGCAATGAGCAGTTCTTC
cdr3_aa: CASSGPGGLASNEQFF

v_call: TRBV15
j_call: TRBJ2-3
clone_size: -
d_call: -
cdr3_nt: TGTGCCACCAGCAGAGAACGGGAGATGCGGTATTTT
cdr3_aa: CATSREREMRYF

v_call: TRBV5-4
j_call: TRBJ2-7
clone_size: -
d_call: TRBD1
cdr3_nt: TGTGCCAGCAGCTTGACAGGGGACCCTTACGAGCAGTACTTC
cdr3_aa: CASSLTGDPYEQYF

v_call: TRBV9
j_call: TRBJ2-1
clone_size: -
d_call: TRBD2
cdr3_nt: TGTGCCAGCAGCGTAGATGGCGGGAGAAGCAATGAGCAGTTCTTC
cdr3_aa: CASSVDGGRSNEQFF

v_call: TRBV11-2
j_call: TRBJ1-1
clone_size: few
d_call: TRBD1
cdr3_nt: TGTGCCAGCAGCATCCGGACAGGATTGAACACTGAAGCTTTCTTT
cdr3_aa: CASSIRTGLNTEAFF

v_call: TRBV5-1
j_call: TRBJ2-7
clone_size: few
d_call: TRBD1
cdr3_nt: TGCGCCAGCAGTTGGGACAGCTCGTCTGGGGAGCAGTACTTC
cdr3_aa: CASSWDSSSGEQYF

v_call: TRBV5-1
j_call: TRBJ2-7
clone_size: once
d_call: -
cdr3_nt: TGCGCCAGCAGCTCGGCTGGGGGGTTACCCTACGAGCAGTACTTC
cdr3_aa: CASSSAGGLPYEQYF

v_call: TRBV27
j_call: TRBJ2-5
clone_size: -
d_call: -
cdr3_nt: TGTGCCAGCAGTACGCAGGGGTGGAAGACCCAGTACTTC
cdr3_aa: CASSTQGWKTQYF

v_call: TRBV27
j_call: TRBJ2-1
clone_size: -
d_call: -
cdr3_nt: TGTGCCAGCAGTCGTTCCGGGACACAATGGTCGAATGAGCAGTTCTTC
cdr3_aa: CASSRSGTQWSNEQFF

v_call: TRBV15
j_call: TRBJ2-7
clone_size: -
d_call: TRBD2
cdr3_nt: TGTGCCACCAGCGGGGGACTAGCGGGGCCCTACGAGCAGTACTTC
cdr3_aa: CATSGGLAGPYEQYF

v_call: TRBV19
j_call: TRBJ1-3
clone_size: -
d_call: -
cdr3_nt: TGTGCCAGTAGTATAGCAGAACAGCCAAACACCATATATTTT
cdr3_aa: CASSIAEQPNTIYF

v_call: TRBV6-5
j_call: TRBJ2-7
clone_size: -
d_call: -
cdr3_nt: TGTGCCAGCAGTTACTCGACTTCCGGAGAGCAGTACTTC
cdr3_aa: CASSYSTSGEQYF

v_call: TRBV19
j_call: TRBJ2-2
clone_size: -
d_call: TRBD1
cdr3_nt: TGTGCCAGTAGTATGCGACAGGGGGCCGGCGGGGAGCTGTTTTTT
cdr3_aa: CASSMRQGAGGELFF

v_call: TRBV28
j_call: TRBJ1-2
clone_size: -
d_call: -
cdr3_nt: TGTGCCAGCAGTTCCGGGACTAATGGCTACACCTTC
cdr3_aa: CASSSGTNGYTF

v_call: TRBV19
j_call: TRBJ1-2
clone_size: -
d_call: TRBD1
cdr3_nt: TGTGCCAGTAGCCTGACAGGGGGCGGGACGCCCTATGGCTACACCTTC
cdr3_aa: CASSLTGGGTPYGYTF

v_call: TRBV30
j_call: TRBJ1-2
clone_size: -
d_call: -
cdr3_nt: TGTGCCTGGAGTGTACTGGTTAGCTATGGCTACACCTTC
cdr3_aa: CAWSVLVSYGYTF

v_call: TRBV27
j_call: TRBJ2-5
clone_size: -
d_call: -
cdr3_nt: TGTGCCAGCAGACACATCCGCCGCCACCAAGAGACCCAGTACTTC
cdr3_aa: CASRHIRRHQETQYF

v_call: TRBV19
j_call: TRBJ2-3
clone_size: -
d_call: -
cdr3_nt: TGTGCCAGTTCGATTGGGGGGGCGCGGGTAGATACGCAGTATTTT
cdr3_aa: CASSIGGARVDTQYF

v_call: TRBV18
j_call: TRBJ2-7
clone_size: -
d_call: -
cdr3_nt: TGTGCCAGCTCACCCGAGGAACGACGGGAGTCCTACGAGCAGTACTTC
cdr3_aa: CASSPEERRESYEQYF

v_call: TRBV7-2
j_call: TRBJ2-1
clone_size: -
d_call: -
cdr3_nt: TGTGCCAGCAGCCAGGGCCCGGAGAAGAATGAGCAGTTCTTC
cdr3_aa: CASSQGPEKNEQFF

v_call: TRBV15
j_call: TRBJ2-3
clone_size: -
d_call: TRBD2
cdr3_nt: TGTGCCACCAGCAGAGTCCGTTGGGAGGGTGGATCAGCAGATACGCAGTATTTT
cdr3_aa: CATSRVRWEGGSADTQYF